This T cell receptor beta chain was documented in a study of CD8 T cells in Susac syndrome. Overall study: When blood was drawn, the patients with Susac syndrome were therapy-naive, on corticosteroids, or on intravenous immunoglobulin alone.

With random hexamers, roughly 0.45 to 1 ug RNA was reverse transcribed. An immunoSEQ multiplex PCR amplified TCR beta CDR3 over 54 Vbeta and 13 Jbeta. TCRdb re-called the immunoSEQ multiplex PCR reads through MiXCR, storing one row per CDR3 protein. Of roughly 100,000 distinct CDR3 sequences listed, around 94% are singletons. Deletions cut 3 bases from V and 2 bases from J, with 11 bases between. Germline-derived CDR1 and CDR2 are LNHNV and YYDKDF (reference sequence). CDR3 length: 14 amino acids. The chain combines TRBV15 with TRBJ2-7; D not resolved. The TCR comes from a human donor with Susac syndrome. The sample comprised CD8+ T cells from PBMCs. For the CDR3, the DNA is TGTGCCACCAGCAGCGCCCCTCCCGCCTACGAGCAGTACTTC. Translating it yields CATSSAPPAYEQYF.